This entry lists 6 T cell receptor beta chains sequenced from one sample in a study of shared clonotypes between healthy human individuals. Only in-frame clones appear in the TCRdb table, and some are missing; sequencing was by immunoSEQ multiplex PCR. The sample includes a few million clones, more than 85% of them seen just once. Sequences were obtained from naive CD4+ T cells from PBMCs. The sample's subset: CD45RA+ positively selected. These receptor sequences come from a man aged 18-30 years in good health. Some clones in this sample may be carry-over from other donors' samples.

The chain couples TRBV7-2 to TRBJ2-1; the D is unclear. Germline V lookup: CDR1 SGHTA, CDR2 FQGNSA. The CDR3 is 13 residues long. The V end was cut by 4 bases, the J end by 4 bases, with 8 bases between. The CDR3 region is CASSSDRYNEQFF. Here the CDR3 DNA reads TGTGCCAGCAGCTCGGACCGATACAATGAGCAGTTCTTC.

This clone is a singleton in its sample. The chain employs TRBV27 and TRBJ2-1, with 8 bases fitting TRBD1. With 6 bases clipped from V and 3 bases from J, the junction kept 7 bases outside the gene matches. CDR1 is MNHEY and CDR2 is SMNVEV in the germline V gene (reference sequence). This CDR3 spans 15 amino acids. The CDR3 sequence is CASRPRTGRYNEQFF. DNA for the CDR3: TGTGCCAGCAGACCCCGGACAGGGCGCTACAATGAGCAGTTCTTC.

J is TRBJ1-1 and V is TRBV27, with 7 bases matching TRBD1. The CDR3 totals 14 residues. Trimming took 6 bases from V and 0 from J; bases not matched to a gene: 4. Per germline, CDR1 MNHEY and CDR2 SMNVEV (reference sequence). The CDR3 coding sequence is TGTGCCAGCAGACGACAGGGTATGAACACTGAAGCTTTCTTT. This codes for CASRRQGMNTEAFF.

This chain joins TRBV7-9 and TRBJ2-7; possible D gene TRBD1, 6 bases. Germline V CDR1 and CDR2: SEHNR, FQNEAQ (reference sequence). V lost 7 bases to trimming and J lost 5 bases, with 18 bases between them. The CDR3 totals 14 residues. Here the CDR3 DNA reads TGTGCCAGCAACTACTGGACAGACCTTAACGAGCAGTACTTC. Amino acid sequence: CASNYWTDLNEQYF.

The V and J genes are TRBV6-5 and TRBJ2-1, with TRBD1 matching 9 bases. The germline CDR1 and CDR2 sequences are MNHEY and SVGAGI. Trimming removed 5 bases from V and 7 bases from J; junction bases left unmatched: 9. The CDR3 spans 15 residues. The CDR3 loop reads CASSISGQGRNEQFF. The DNA of the CDR3 is TGTGCCAGCAGTATTAGTGGACAGGGGAGGAATGAGCAGTTCTTC.

The chain links TRBV5-1 to TRBJ2-3; D unresolved. The germline CDR1 and CDR2 sequences are SGHRS and YFSETQ. V gave up 0 bases and J gave up 0 bases, with 11 bases separating them. This CDR3 spans 16 amino acids. As DNA, the CDR3 is TGCGCCAGCAGCTTGGAGCCGGGCCTTAGCACAGATACGCAGTATTTT. Its protein is CASSLEPGLSTDTQYF.